This paragraph reports one T cell receptor beta chain. Its target is not known. The source of the sample is a study of OX40 agonist ivuxolimab in advanced cancers. As for the study in general: Ivuxolimab, an antibody that agonizes OX40 (CD134), was administered to the patients. Study-level results: CD8+ T cells (on average) carried more expanded clones than CD4+ T cells.

Using immunoSEQ multiplex PCR, the repertoire was profiled, and TCRdb retains in-frame clones only, with some absent. The table has around 47,000 clones, about 80% seen once; the top ten hold over 12%. Germline-derived CDR1 and CDR2 are MNHNY and SVGAGI (reference sequence). V was shortened by 2 bases and J by 6 bases, with 11 bases between the two germline ends. This CDR3 is built from 15 residues. Autoimmune disease history or systemic immunosuppression barred patients. Blood specimens came from baseline, cycle 4 day 1, and cycle 7 day 1. Sequenced here: CD4+ or CD8+ T cells sorted from blood, sampled in a trial of the OX40 agonist ivuxolimab. The rearrangement uses TRBV6-6 and TRBJ2-6; D might be TRBD1 (6 bases). This sequence was found in an adult with an advanced solid tumor such as melanoma, head and neck, liver or kidney cancer. CDR3 in amino acids: CASSYLAGAANVLTF. The CDR3 DNA sequence: TGTGCCAGCAGTTACCTGGCAGGGGCGGCCAACGTCCTGACTTTC.